Listed here are 17 T cell receptor beta chains from one sample, sequenced in a study of human T cells and chemical hapten exposure. Specified time point: pre-sensitization, week 0. Treatment here: therapeutic diphenylcyclopropenone sensitization with weekly scalp DPC. Unfractionated whole blood was the source of the extracted total RNA. TCRdb redid the calling of the RACE reads with MiXCR, one entry per CDR3 protein. The sample holds some 57,000 distinct CDR3 sequences; 9.6% are singletons and the top ten take approximately 9.5%. The sequencing here drew on whole blood, taken in connection with sensitization to the hapten diphenylcyclopropenone (DPC). These receptors all come from a woman aged 25 to 39 with alopecia areata. Some clones in this sample may be carry-over from other donors' samples.

J is TRBJ1-1 and V is TRBV6-2 or TRBV6-3; 7 bases fit TRBD1. Germline V gives CDR1 MNHEY, CDR2 SVGEGT. V was clipped by 4 bases and J by 2 bases; unmatched bases: 10. The CDR3 totals 16 residues. CDR3 sequence reads: CASSSNTGTENTEAFF. The CDR3 DNA follows: TGTGCCAGCAGTTCCAATACCGGGACAGAAAACACTGAAGCTTTCTTT.

The table lists this clonotype with a few counts. The chain has TRBV28 and TRBJ2-7, with D tentatively TRBD2 (5 bases). This CDR3 has 12 residues. CDR1 and CDR2 from the germline V gene are MDHEN and SYDVKM. Trimming shortened V by 2 bases and J by 3 bases, and 5 bases separated the two germline ends. The CDR3 region is CASSLEGYEQYF. The CDR3 coding sequence is TGTGCCAGCAGTTTAGAGGGCTACGAGCAGTACTTC.

This clonotype was counted ten times or more. The rearrangement links TRBV6-2 or TRBV6-3 to TRBJ1-5, with D hard to call. CDR1 and CDR2 from the germline V gene are MNHEY and SVGEGT. This CDR3 is built from 14 residues. V was trimmed by 2 bases and J by 6 bases, leaving 11 bases between them. The CDR3 loop reads CASSYNGESQPQHF. DNA of the CDR3: TGTGCCAGCAGTTACAACGGGGAGAGTCAGCCCCAGCATTTT.

The chain joins TRBV28 to TRBJ2-3; D possibly corresponds to TRBD1 (6 bases). V shed 5 bases and J shed 4 bases, with 19 bases lying between them. Germline CDR1 and CDR2: MDHEN and SYDVKM. This CDR3 comprises 16 residues. In DNA form, the CDR3 reads TGTGCCAGCAGTGCAGCAGGGGCCCGGGGTCCAGATACGCAGTATTTT. The encoded protein is CASSAAGARGPDTQYF.

This chain links TRBV27 with TRBJ1-2; D is unresolved. CDR1 is MNHEY, CDR2 SMNVEV, per germline (reference sequence). V was clipped by 5 bases and J by 5 bases, with 12 bases between them. The CDR3 is made up of 13 amino acids. CDR3 nucleotide sequence: TGTGCCAGCAGTCGGGGAGGGTGGTATGGCTACACCTTC. Translated, it gives CASSRGGWYGYTF.

This clonotype was observed at least ten times. This chain connects TRBV5-5 to TRBJ1-5; 7 positions match TRBD1. The germline V gene has CDR1 SGHKS and CDR2 YYEKEE (reference sequence). V was clipped by 4 bases and J by 6 bases; unmatched bases: 7. The CDR3 length is 14 residues. CDR3 DNA sequence: TGTGCCAGCAGCGGATTAGGGGGCCGTCAGCCCCAGCATTTT. Translated: CASSGLGGRQPQHF.

The chain employs TRBV7-3 and TRBJ1-6; D remains ambiguous. The germline gives CDR1 SGHTA, CDR2 FQGTGA. V was shortened by 5 bases and J by 14 bases, with 13 bases between the two germline ends. The CDR3 totals 12 residues. The CDR3 DNA sequence: TGTGCCAGCAGCCGCGTCGGGGAGACCCTCCACTTT. Protein sequence: CASSRVGETLHF. Looking up the rest from reference TRBV7-3 and TRBJ1-6 gives the full variable domain: GAGVSQTPSNKVTEKGKYVELRCDPISGHTALYWYRQSLGQGPEFLIYFQGTGAADDSGLPNDRFFAVRPEGSVSTLKIQRTERGDSAVYLCASSRVGETLHFGNGTRLTVT.

The V and J genes are TRBV29-1 and TRBJ1-1; weak D call: TRBD1 (5 bases). The ends were cut back, 7 bases at V and 3 bases at J, with 12 bases in the middle. CDR3 size: 12 residues. Germline CDR1 is SQVTM and CDR2 is ANQGSEA. The CDR3 protein is CSGMGDYTEAFF. Written as DNA, the CDR3 is TGCAGCGGTATGGGGGATTACACTGAAGCTTTCTTT.

This clonotype was detected a few times. In nucleotides, the CDR3 is TGCAGCGTTGAAGATTCCGGGACAGGGGACACTGAAGCTTTCTTT. It translates to CSVEDSGTGDTEAFF. This chain joins TRBV29-1 and TRBJ1-1; TRBD1 matches 10 bases. The germline V gene encodes CDR1 SQVTM and CDR2 ANQGSEA. V was pared by 0 bases and J by 3 bases, with 4 bases of the junction left unmatched. This CDR3 is built from 15 residues.

The rearrangement links TRBV12-3 or TRBV12-4 to TRBJ1-1; perhaps TRBD1 as D (5 bases). The CDR3 totals 15 residues. The V end lost 4 bases, the J end lost 0 bases, and 12 bases lay between the germline ends. The CDR3 loop is CASSSQGVMNTEAFF. CDR3 in DNA: TGTGCCAGCAGTTCTCAGGGCGTCATGAACACTGAAGCTTTCTTT.

This clonotype showed up many times. The chain combines TRBV10-3 with TRBJ1-2; no definite D call. The CDR3 is 14 amino acids. Deletions cut 0 bases from V and 3 bases from J, with 8 bases between. Germline V CDR1 and CDR2: ENHRY, SYGVKD. The CDR3 nucleotides are TGTGCCATCAGTGAGTCCGTGGGTGACTATGGCTACACCTTC. This gives the protein CAISESVGDYGYTF.

This clonotype was observed many times. V and J are TRBV6-5 and TRBJ2-5; TRBD2 agrees at 9 bases. The CDR3 is made up of 15 amino acids. V gave up 0 bases and J gave up 4 bases; unmatched junction bases: 3. Germline values: CDR1 MNHEY, CDR2 SVGAGI. This CDR3 reads CASSYSLAGRETQYF. DNA for the CDR3: TGTGCCAGCAGTTACTCGCTAGCGGGGAGAGAGACCCAGTACTTC.

This clonotype turned up a few times. The rearrangement uses TRBV4-1 and TRBJ1-2; D uncertain. The germline gives CDR1 MGHRA, CDR2 YSYEKL. The CDR3 runs to 13 residues. V was cut by 1 base and J by 4 bases, with 7 bases left in between. CDR3 nucleotides: TGCGCCAGCAGCCAAGTTGGAGGCTATGGCTACACCTTC. Protein product: CASSQVGGYGYTF.

In this sample, this clonotype turned up many times. V gene TRBV10-2 combines with J gene TRBJ1-1; D is possibly TRBD1 (6 bases). The germline V gene has CDR1 WSHSY and CDR2 SAAADI. The CDR3 extends over 14 amino acids. V was trimmed by 4 bases and J by 1 base, leaving 10 bases between them. CDR3 coding DNA: TGCGCCAGCAGTGGGGGACACCCGAACACTGAAGCTTTCTTT. It encodes CASSGGHPNTEAFF.

This clonotype was counted between two and nine times. This chain joins TRBV4-2 and TRBJ2-2, with TRBD1 matching 10 bases. Germline V gene lookup returns CDR1 LGHNA and CDR2 YNFKEQ. V was clipped by 3 bases and J by 2 bases; unmatched bases: 3. The CDR3 length is 16 residues. This chain's CDR3 is CASSQGTGANTGELFF. DNA for the CDR3: TGTGCCAGCAGCCAGGGGACAGGGGCTAACACCGGGGAGCTGTTTTTT.

This clonotype was counted between two and nine times. The genes are TRBV5-4 and TRBJ2-3; D might be TRBD2 (5 bases). CDR3 size: 16 residues. Trimming removed 4 bases from V and 3 bases from J, with 18 bases in between. Germline CDR1 SGHNT, CDR2 YYREEE (reference sequence). The CDR3 sequence: CASSTQAARLTDTQYF. The CDR3 nucleotides are TGTGCCAGCAGCACGCAAGCGGCCCGCCTAACAGATACGCAGTATTTT.

This chain uses TRBV5-1 with TRBJ2-7; D not certain. The CDR3 totals 12 residues. Trimming took off 1 base at V and 4 bases at J, with 6 bases between the two ends. CDR1 and CDR2 (germline): SGHRS, YFSETQ. The CDR3 spells CASSLIGYEQYF. CDR3 nucleotide sequence: TGCGCCAGCAGCTTGATTGGGTACGAGCAGTACTTC.